A selection of T cell receptor beta chains follows, all from one sample in a study of CD8 T cells in Susac syndrome. Via MiXCR, TCRdb re-called the immunoSEQ multiplex PCR reads, giving one row per CDR3 protein. The table has approximately 120,000 distinct CDR3 sequences, just under 95% seen once; the top ten hold approximately 0.12%. Sequenced sample: CD8+ T cells from PBMCs. Receptors originate from a human donor in good health. Each CDR3 is given with its conserved first and last residue. Each record gives: V gene, J gene, D gene, clone size, CDR3 DNA, CDR3 protein. D genes are given only for firm matches. Expanded clones are given a class, and other clones once, few, many or no size at all.

TRBV14	TRBJ2-5	TRBD2	.	TGTGCCAGCAGCCAAGATGAACTAGCGGGGGGGCTTTTCCGAGGGACCCAGTACTTC	CASSQDELAGGLFRGTQYF
TRBV29-1	TRBJ2-7	.	.	TGCAGCGTTGAAGATCGTGACAGCTCCTACGAGCAGTACTTC	CSVEDRDSSYEQYF
TRBV5-1	TRBJ2-7	TRBD2	.	TGCGCCAGCAGCTTGGAGAGCGGGACTAGCGGGAGGAGCTCCTACGAGCAGTACTTC	CASSLESGTSGRSSYEQYF
TRBV9	TRBJ1-1	.	few	TGTGCCAGCAGCGTAGGTGATGGGACTGAAGCTTTCTTT	CASSVGDGTEAFF
TRBV7-6	TRBJ2-7	.	.	TGTGCCAGCAGCCCCTCCACAGGCTCCTACGAGCAGTACTTC	CASSPSTGSYEQYF
TRBV29-1	TRBJ2-7	TRBD2	.	TGCAGCGTTGCTCCGGGAGGCCCCTACGAGCAGTACTTC	CSVAPGGPYEQYF
TRBV12-3/TRBV12-4	TRBJ2-1	TRBD2	.	TGTGCCAGCAGGGAGAGGACTAGCGGGCTGATCAATGAGCAGTTCTTC	CASRERTSGLINEQFF
TRBV5-1	TRBJ2-2	.	.	TGCGCCAGCAGCTTTATGGACGCCACGGCCGGGGAGCTGTTTTTT	CASSFMDATAGELFF
TRBV5-6	TRBJ2-1	.	few	TGTGCCAGCAGCTGGACAGCGCAGCCCTACAATGAGCAGTTCTTC	CASSWTAQPYNEQFF
TRBV5-6	TRBJ2-6	.	.	TGTGCCAGCAGCTTGAAGGTATTGACTGGGGCCAACGTCCTGACTTTC	CASSLKVLTGANVLTF
TRBV12-3/TRBV12-4	TRBJ2-2	.	.	TGTGCCAGCAGTTTACTAGGGTCCACAACCGGGGAGCTGTTTTTT	CASSLLGSTTGELFF
TRBV2	TRBJ2-2	TRBD1	.	TGTGCCAGCAGGGGAAGACAGGGAATGAACACCGGGGAGCTGTTTTTT	CASRGRQGMNTGELFF
TRBV7-2	TRBJ1-1	.	.	TGTGCCAGCAGCTTAAAACGTAGGAACACTGAAGCTTTCTTT	CASSLKRRNTEAFF
TRBV4-3	TRBJ2-4	.	.	TGCGCCAGCAGCCAAGGAAAGCTGGACGGTACCAAAAACATTCAGTACTTC	CASSQGKLDGTKNIQYF
TRBV7-9	TRBJ2-7	.	.	TGTGCCAGCAGCTTATATCGGAAGAGCGAGCAGTACTTC	CASSLYRKSEQYF
TRBV19	TRBJ2-2	.	.	TGTGCCAGTACCCGACTAGGGCAGGAGAACACCGGGGAGCTGTTTTTT	CASTRLGQENTGELFF
TRBV25-1	TRBJ2-7	.	.	TGTGCCAGCAGAGTTTTGAACGAGCAGTACTTC	CASRVLNEQYF
TRBV6-1	TRBJ2-6	.	.	TGTGCCAGCAGGCAAATGGGGGCCTCTGGGGCCAACGTCCTGACTTTC	CASRQMGASGANVLTF
TRBV4-2	TRBJ2-2	.	.	TGTGCCAGCAGCCAAAGGGACGCCCGGACCGGGGAGCTGTTTTTT	CASSQRDARTGELFF
TRBV7-2	TRBJ1-5	.	once	TGTGCCAGCATCTTAGGAGTCAGGGGCGCTAGCAATCAGCCCCAGCATTTT	CASILGVRGASNQPQHF
TRBV29-1	TRBJ1-2	.	.	TGCAGCGTTGTAGGAGGGCTCTATGGCTACACCTTC	CSVVGGLYGYTF
TRBV3-1	TRBJ2-7	.	.	TGTGCCAGCAGCCATGCCCTCAGCGAGCAGTACTTC	CASSHALSEQYF
TRBV28	TRBJ1-1	.	once	TGTGCCAGCAGCCCGGTCTCAGGTTCCCGCGCTGAAGCTTTCTTT	CASSPVSGSRAEAFF
TRBV3-1	TRBJ2-7	TRBD1	.	TGTGCCAGCAGCCCCCGGGACAGGGACTACGAGCAGTACTTC	CASSPRDRDYEQYF
TRBV6-2/TRBV6-3	TRBJ2-7	.	.	TGTGCCAGCAGTTACTCGCAGGCAACAACCTACGAGCAGTACTTC	CASSYSQATTYEQYF
TRBV6-2/TRBV6-3	TRBJ1-1	.	.	TGTGCCAGCAGTTACAGCCTCGGGAGGCGGACTGAAGCTTTCTTT	CASSYSLGRRTEAFF
TRBV9	TRBJ2-7	TRBD1	once	TGTGCCAGCAGCGGCCAAACAGGGGGCGTCGGTGACGAGCAGTACTTC	CASSGQTGGVGDEQYF
TRBV3-1	TRBJ2-6	.	.	TGTGCCAGCAGCCAAGAACGGGCTGGGGCCAACGTCCTGACTTTC	CASSQERAGANVLTF
TRBV6-4	TRBJ2-2	.	.	TGTGCCAGCAGTGACCAGTTATACACCGGGGAGCTGTTTTTT	CASSDQLYTGELFF
TRBV10-2	TRBJ1-1	.	once	TGCGCCAGCAGTGAGTTTTTAGGGGTGAACACTGAAGCTTTCTTT	CASSEFLGVNTEAFF
TRBV7-9	TRBJ2-1	.	.	TGTGCCAGCAGCTCCCGACTCCAAGAGTCTCACAATGAGCAGTTCTTC	CASSSRLQESHNEQFF
TRBV3-1	TRBJ2-7	.	.	TGTGCCAGCAGCCCGGCTGTTGCTTCCTACGAGCAGTACTTC	CASSPAVASYEQYF
TRBV3-1	TRBJ2-1	.	.	TGTGCCAGCAGCCAGAGGACAGTTCTAAATGAGCAGTTCTTC	CASSQRTVLNEQFF
TRBV7-2	TRBJ2-4	.	.	TGTGCCAGCATTAAAGACAGCCTACCAAAAAACATTCAGTACTTC	CASIKDSLPKNIQYF
TRBV5-6	TRBJ2-1	TRBD1	.	TGTGCCAGCAGCTGGGGGACAGGGGCCGAGCAGTTCTTC	CASSWGTGAEQFF
TRBV9	TRBJ1-2	.	.	TGTGCCAGCAGCTCCAAACCGGGGCAGAACTATGGCTACACCTTC	CASSSKPGQNYGYTF
TRBV7-3	TRBJ2-3	TRBD1	.	TGTGCCAGCAGCTCAACCGGGACAGAGATGGGCGATACGCAGTATTTT	CASSSTGTEMGDTQYF
TRBV5-6	TRBJ1-5	TRBD1	.	TGTGCCAGCAGCCTTGGACAGGGCGGTCAGCCCCAGCATTTT	CASSLGQGGQPQHF
TRBV7-9	TRBJ2-7	TRBD1	.	TGTGCCAGCAGCCGTGCACAGGGGGCCTACGAGCAGTACTTC	CASSRAQGAYEQYF
TRBV7-2	TRBJ2-5	.	once	TGTGCCAGCAGCTTAGTTCTGGAGGAAGAGACCCAGTACTTC	CASSLVLEEETQYF
TRBV7-2	TRBJ2-5	.	.	TGTGCCAGCAGCTATAGGGGGGCCAAAGAAGAGACCCAGTACTTC	CASSYRGAKEETQYF
TRBV2	TRBJ1-5	TRBD1	.	TGTGCCAGCAGTGCGACAGGGAGCAATCAGCCCCAGCATTTT	CASSATGSNQPQHF
TRBV7-2	TRBJ1-2	.	.	TGTGCCAGCAGGTCCCCAGGGGTTAACTATGGCTACACCTTC	CASRSPGVNYGYTF
TRBV30	TRBJ1-2	.	.	TGTGCCTGGAGCTATCAGGGAGGGGGCTACACCTTC	CAWSYQGGGYTF
TRBV6-2/TRBV6-3	TRBJ2-7	.	.	TGTGCCAGCACCTTGGACAGTCCCTACGAGCAGTACTTC	CASTLDSPYEQYF
TRBV19	TRBJ1-2	TRBD1	.	TGTGCCAGTAGGACAGAAGTGGACCGGGACAGCATTAACTATGGCTACACCTTC	CASRTEVDRDSINYGYTF
TRBV9	TRBJ1-2	.	.	TGTGCCAGCAGCGTAGCAATGGGTTTAAGCGATGGCTACACCTTC	CASSVAMGLSDGYTF
TRBV6-5	TRBJ1-1	.	.	TGTGCCAGCAGTCGAATAGGGGGGAAAGACACTGAAGCTTTCTTT	CASSRIGGKDTEAFF
TRBV2	TRBJ2-3	.	.	TGTGCCAGCAGTGGTGTAGGAGATACGCAGTATTTT	CASSGVGDTQYF
TRBV5-1	TRBJ2-1	.	.	TGCGCCAGCAGCTCGACCATGGACCAGGGGAGAGATCTCGGTGAGCAGTTCTTC	CASSSTMDQGRDLGEQFF
TRBV5-4	TRBJ1-1	TRBD1	.	TGTGCCAGCAGCTTCGGTCTAAGGGGGCGCCCCCCTGAAGCTTTCTTT	CASSFGLRGRPPEAFF
TRBV7-2	TRBJ2-7	TRBD2	.	TGTGCCAGCAGATGGGGACTAGCGGACAGCTACGAGCAGTACTTC	CASRWGLADSYEQYF
TRBV29-1	TRBJ2-5	TRBD2	.	TGCAGCGTTGTCAAACTAGCGGGGGGGCCCGCGGAGACCCAGTACTTC	CSVVKLAGGPAETQYF
TRBV13	TRBJ2-4	.	.	TGTGCCAGCAGCTTACAGGGGGCCAAAAACATTCAGTACTTC	CASSLQGAKNIQYF
TRBV3-1	TRBJ2-5	.	.	TGTGCCAGCAGCCAAGCCACAGGGATGGAGACCCAGTACTTC	CASSQATGMETQYF
TRBV12-3/TRBV12-4	TRBJ2-3	.	.	TGTGCCAGCAACTCCAAGATGAGTACAGATACGCAGTATTTT	CASNSKMSTDTQYF
TRBV29-1	TRBJ2-7	.	.	TGCAGCGTTGTAGGAAACCCCTACGAGCAGTACTTC	CSVVGNPYEQYF
TRBV7-6	TRBJ2-5	TRBD2	.	TGTGCCAGCAGCCCCCTACTCCGTCGGACTAGCGGGAGGGGGGGAGAGACCCAGTACTTC	CASSPLLRRTSGRGGETQYF
TRBV24-1	TRBJ2-6	TRBD1	.	TGTGCCACCAGTGATTTGAGTCCTCCGGGACAGCGCTCTGGGGCCAACGTCCTGACTTTC	CATSDLSPPGQRSGANVLTF
TRBV7-2	TRBJ2-1	.	.	TGTGCCAGCAGCCGGGACTGGGAAGCGGATGAGCAGTTCTTC	CASSRDWEADEQFF